A selection of T cell receptor beta chains follows, all from one sample in a study of circulating and synovial CD4+ cells in juvenile arthritis. Method: immunoSEQ multiplex PCR; TCRdb's copy keeps in-frame clones and lacks some. The repertoire consists of about 30,000 clones, with about 94% occurring once and the leading ten covering about 3.1%. The sequencing sample was made of CD4+ T cells from blood. The receptors here all came from a human donor with juvenile idiopathic arthritis. CDR3s include the opening cysteine and the closing phenylalanine or tryptophan. Fields, in order: clone size, J gene, V gene, D gene, CDR3 DNA, CDR3 protein. A D gene is named only where the DNA matches it firmly. Clone size is given for some rows only: seen once, a few or many times, or a class if the clone is expanded.

- | TRBJ2-3 | TRBV6-5 | - | TGTGCCAGCAGTCGGACTACGGTAGATACGCAGTATTTT | CASSRTTVDTQYF
- | TRBJ2-2 | TRBV4-1 | TRBD2 | TGCGCCAGCAGCCCGTTTTCCCCAACTAGCGCGAACACCGGGGAGCTGTTTTTT | CASSPFSPTSANTGELFF
- | TRBJ2-1 | TRBV7-9 | - | TGTGCCAGCAGCTTAGTTAGGGCAGGGTGGGACAATGAGCAGTTCTTC | CASSLVRAGWDNEQFF
- | TRBJ2-7 | TRBV28 | - | TGTGCCAGCACCTTAAGCGGCGGTGCATACGAGCAGTACTTC | CASTLSGGAYEQYF
- | TRBJ2-7 | TRBV28 | TRBD2 | TGTGCCAGCAGTTTAGGCGGGAGGGCCTACGAGCAGTACTTC | CASSLGGRAYEQYF
once | TRBJ2-7 | TRBV2 | TRBD1 | TGTGCCAGAGCCGGGACAGGGCTCGAGCAGTACTTC | CARAGTGLEQYF
- | TRBJ2-1 | TRBV19 | - | TGTGCCAGTAGTCCCCAAAGGAGGGAGCAGTTCTTC | CASSPQRREQFF
- | TRBJ2-3 | TRBV4-2 | - | TGTGCCAGCAGCCAAGGCCTAGCAGATACGCAGTATTTT | CASSQGLADTQYF
- | TRBJ2-7 | TRBV6-5 | TRBD1 | TGTGCCAGCAGTTACAGGCCGTCCGGACAGGGTAACGAGCAGTACTTC | CASSYRPSGQGNEQYF
- | TRBJ2-1 | TRBV21-1 | - | TGTGCCAGCAGCAAAGATCAGCGTAGCTCCTACAATGAGCAGTTCTTC | CASSKDQRSSYNEQFF
- | TRBJ2-1 | TRBV27 | TRBD2 | TGTGCCAGCAGTTTAGAAAGACTAGCGGGAGTCAATGAGCAGTTCTTC | CASSLERLAGVNEQFF
- | TRBJ1-1 | TRBV11-2 | - | TGTGCCAGCAGCCCCATACGGGGGACTGAAGCTTTCTTT | CASSPIRGTEAFF
once | TRBJ2-5 | TRBV30 | - | TGTGCCTGGGAGGTGGGTGGAGAGACCCAGTACTTC | CAWEVGGETQYF
- | TRBJ1-1 | TRBV5-1 | - | TGCGCCAGCAGCCCTACGACAGAGAACACTGAAGCTTTCTTT | CASSPTTENTEAFF
- | TRBJ1-1 | TRBV4-1 | - | TGCGCCAGCAGCCAAGGTGTAGAAGCTTTCTTT | CASSQGVEAFF
- | TRBJ1-1 | TRBV6-6 | TRBD1 | TGTGCCAGCGTTACGAACCTGGGACAGGGGAGGCCTGAAGCTTTCTTT | CASVTNLGQGRPEAFF